This T cell receptor (beta chain) was profiled in a study of blood T cell repertoires in COVID-19. Study-level information: The analysed material was cDNA or gDNA that came from T cells, B-cell-depleted T cells, or PBMCs.

As handled by the study authors: Nucleated cell counts were estimated from reference gene primer amplification. Profiling relied on immunoSEQ multiplex PCR, and the TCRdb table lists in-frame clones only, not all of them. V, J and clone size reflect that table, while D and trimming were determined from the DNA. Of about 160,000 clones in the sample, 81% are singletons; the top ten hold approximately 10%. Germline values: CDR1 SGHKS, CDR2 YYEKEE (reference sequence). The CDR3 spans 15 residues. J was trimmed by 7 bases and V by 0 bases; bases with no gene match: 6. The sequence was collected from a man in his 60s with active or convalescent COVID-19. Sequencing was carried out using peripheral blood. The rearrangement uses TRBV5-5 and TRBJ1-5; 8 bases are a match to TRBD1. This CDR3 is CASSLGQGMRQPQHF. CDR3 sequence (DNA): TGTGCCAGCAGCTTGGGACAGGGGATGAGGCAGCCCCAGCATTTT.